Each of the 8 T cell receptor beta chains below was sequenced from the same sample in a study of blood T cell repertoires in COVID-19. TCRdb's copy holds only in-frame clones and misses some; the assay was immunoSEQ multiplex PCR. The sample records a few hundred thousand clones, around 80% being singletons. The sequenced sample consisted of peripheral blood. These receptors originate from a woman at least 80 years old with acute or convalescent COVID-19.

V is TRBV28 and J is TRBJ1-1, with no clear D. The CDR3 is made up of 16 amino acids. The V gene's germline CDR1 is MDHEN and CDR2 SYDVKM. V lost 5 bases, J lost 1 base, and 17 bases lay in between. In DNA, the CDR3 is TGTGCCAGCAGTCTCGTCGGGGTCTGGGAGAACACTGAAGCTTTCTTT. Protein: CASSLVGVWENTEAFF.

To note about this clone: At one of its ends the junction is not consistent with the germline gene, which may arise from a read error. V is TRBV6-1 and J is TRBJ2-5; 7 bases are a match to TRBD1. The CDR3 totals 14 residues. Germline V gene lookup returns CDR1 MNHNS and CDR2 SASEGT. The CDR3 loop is CASSEVGQTAQSDF. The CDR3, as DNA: TGTGCCAGCAGTGAAGTGGGACAGACGGCCCAATCCGACTTC.

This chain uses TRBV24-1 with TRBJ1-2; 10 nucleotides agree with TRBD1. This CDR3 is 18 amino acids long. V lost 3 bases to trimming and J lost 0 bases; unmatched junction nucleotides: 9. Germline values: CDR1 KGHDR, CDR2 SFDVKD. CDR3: CATSDATGGHSANYGYTF. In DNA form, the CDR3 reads TGTGCCACCAGTGATGCGACAGGGGGCCACTCAGCTAACTATGGCTACACCTTC.

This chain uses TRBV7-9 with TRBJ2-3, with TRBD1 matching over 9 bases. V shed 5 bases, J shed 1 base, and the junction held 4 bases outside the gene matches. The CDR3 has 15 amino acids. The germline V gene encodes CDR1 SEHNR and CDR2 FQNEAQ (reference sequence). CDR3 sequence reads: CASSRRDRGTDTQYF. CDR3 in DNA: TGTGCCAGCAGCCGCCGGGACAGGGGCACAGATACGCAGTATTTT.

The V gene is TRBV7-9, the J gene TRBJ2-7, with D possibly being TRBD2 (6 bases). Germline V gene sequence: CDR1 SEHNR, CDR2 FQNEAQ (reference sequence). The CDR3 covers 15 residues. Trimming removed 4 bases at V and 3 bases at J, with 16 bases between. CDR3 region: CASSSQISGFYEQYF. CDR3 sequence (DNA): TGTGCCAGCAGCTCCCAGATTAGCGGATTCTACGAGCAGTACTTC.

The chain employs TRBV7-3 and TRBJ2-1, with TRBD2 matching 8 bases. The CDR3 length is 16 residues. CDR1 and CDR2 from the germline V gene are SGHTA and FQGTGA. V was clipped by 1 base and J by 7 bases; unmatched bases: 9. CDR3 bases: TGTGCCAGCAGCTTAAGCGCCAGCGGGAGTCGGAATGAGCAGTTCTTC. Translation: CASSLSASGSRNEQFF.

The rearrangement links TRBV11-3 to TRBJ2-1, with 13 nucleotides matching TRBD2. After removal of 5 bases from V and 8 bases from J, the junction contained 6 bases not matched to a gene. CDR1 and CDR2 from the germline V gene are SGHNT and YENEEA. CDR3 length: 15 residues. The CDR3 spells CASSLRLAGGDEQFF. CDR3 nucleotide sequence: TGTGCCAGCAGCCTAAGACTAGCGGGGGGTGATGAGCAGTTCTTC.

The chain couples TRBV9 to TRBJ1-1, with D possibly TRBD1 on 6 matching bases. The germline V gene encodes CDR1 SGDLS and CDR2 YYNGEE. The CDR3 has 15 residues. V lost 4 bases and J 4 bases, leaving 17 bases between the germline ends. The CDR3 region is CASSPGDGTSTEAFF. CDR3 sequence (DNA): TGTGCCAGCAGCCCCGGCGACGGGACAAGCACTGAAGCTTTCTTT.